This paragraph covers one T cell receptor (beta chain) sequence. The antigen remains unidentified. The CDR3 has 12 amino acids. V was clipped by 2 bases and J by 4 bases, with 8 bases between them. CDR1 and CDR2 (germline): DFQATT, SNEGSKA (reference sequence). It was RNA transcripts that yielded the amplified TCR beta CDR3 regions. The HTBI primer set served for first-round RT-PCR of the TCR CDR3. One entry per CDR3 protein, called by TCRdb with MiXCR from the multiplex PCR reads. This sample yields 450,000 to 700,000 distinct CDR3 sequences, of which roughly 46% are seen a single time; roughly 19% belongs to the top ten. The data were taken from a study of T cells in Graves' hyperthyroidism and ophthalmopathy. Exclusion criteria comprised uncontrolled infection, other autoimmune disease, pregnancy or lactation. Study-level points and caveats: Ophthalmopathy was separated from stable hyperthyroidism by a 13 V-J model.

The clonotype comes from an adult woman with Graves' disease, either hyperthyroidism or ophthalmopathy (not recorded which). The chain combines TRBV20-1 with TRBJ1-1; no reliable D call. The sequencing input was peripheral blood or thyroid tissue (not recorded which). The CDR3: CSARPWGTEAFF. CDR3 nucleotides: TGCAGTGCTAGACCGTGGGGCACTGAAGCTTTCTTT.